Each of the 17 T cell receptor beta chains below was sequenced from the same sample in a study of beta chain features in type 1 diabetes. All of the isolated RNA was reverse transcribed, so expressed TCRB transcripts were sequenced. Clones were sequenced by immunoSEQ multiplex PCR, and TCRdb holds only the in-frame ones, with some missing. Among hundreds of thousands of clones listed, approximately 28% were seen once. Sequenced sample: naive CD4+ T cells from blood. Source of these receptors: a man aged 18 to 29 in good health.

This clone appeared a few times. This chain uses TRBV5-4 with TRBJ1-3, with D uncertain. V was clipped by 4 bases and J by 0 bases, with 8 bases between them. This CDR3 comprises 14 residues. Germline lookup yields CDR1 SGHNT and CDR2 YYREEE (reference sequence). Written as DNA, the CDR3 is TGTGCCAGCAGCGAGCAAGGCTCTGGAAACACCATATATTTT. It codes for CASSEQGSGNTIYF.

The CDR3 here is CASSVTSGRTVETQYF. Here the CDR3 DNA reads TGTGCCAGCAGTGTCACTAGCGGTCGAACAGTAGAGACCCAGTACTTC. This chain connects TRBV2 to TRBJ2-5; 8 bases are a match to TRBD2. The CDR3 is made up of 16 amino acids. With 4 bases clipped from V and 4 bases from J, the junction kept 11 bases outside the gene matches. Germline values: CDR1 SNHLY, CDR2 FYNNEI.

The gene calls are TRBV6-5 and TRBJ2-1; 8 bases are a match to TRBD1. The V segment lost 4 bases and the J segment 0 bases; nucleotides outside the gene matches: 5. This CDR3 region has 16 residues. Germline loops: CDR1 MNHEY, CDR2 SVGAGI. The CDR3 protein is CASSSAGGYSYNEQFF. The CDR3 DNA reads TGTGCCAGCAGTTCCGCAGGGGGCTACTCCTACAATGAGCAGTTCTTC.

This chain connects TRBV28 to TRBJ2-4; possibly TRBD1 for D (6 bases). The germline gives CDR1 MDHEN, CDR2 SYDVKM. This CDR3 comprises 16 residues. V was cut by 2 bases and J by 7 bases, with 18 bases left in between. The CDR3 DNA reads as TGTGCCAGCAGTTTAACGGCAGGGGATCTGCGGAACATTCAGTACTTC. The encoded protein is CASSLTAGDLRNIQYF.

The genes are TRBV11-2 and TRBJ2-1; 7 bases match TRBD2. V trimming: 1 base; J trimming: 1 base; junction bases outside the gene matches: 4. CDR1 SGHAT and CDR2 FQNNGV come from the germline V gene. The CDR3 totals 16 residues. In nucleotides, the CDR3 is TGTGCCAGCAGCTTAGGGGCTAGCGGATCCTACAATGAGCAGTTCTTC. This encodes CASSLGASGSYNEQFF.

The CDR3 DNA reads TGTGCCTGGACAAGGGGGTGGAACACTGAAGCTTTCTTT. It is translated as CAWTRGWNTEAFF. The chain carries TRBV30 and TRBJ1-1; maybe TRBD1 (6 bases). The CDR3 runs 13 residues. Germline V CDR1 and CDR2: GTSNPN, SVGIG (reference sequence). Trimming took off 4 bases at V and 1 base at J, with 10 bases between the two ends. The full variable domain, completed using reference TRBV30 and TRBJ1-1, is SQTIHQWPATLVQPVGSPLSLECTVEGTSNPNLYWYRQAAGRGLQLLFYSVGIGQISSEVPQNLSASRPQDRQFILSSKKLLLSDSGFYLCAWTRGWNTEAFFGQGTRLTVV.

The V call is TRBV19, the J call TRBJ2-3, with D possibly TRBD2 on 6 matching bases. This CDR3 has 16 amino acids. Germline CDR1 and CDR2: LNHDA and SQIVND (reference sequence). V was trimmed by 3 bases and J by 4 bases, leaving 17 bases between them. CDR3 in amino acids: CASSIKALARSDTQYF. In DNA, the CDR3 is TGTGCCAGTAGTATTAAGGCTCTAGCGCGCTCAGATACGCAGTATTTT.

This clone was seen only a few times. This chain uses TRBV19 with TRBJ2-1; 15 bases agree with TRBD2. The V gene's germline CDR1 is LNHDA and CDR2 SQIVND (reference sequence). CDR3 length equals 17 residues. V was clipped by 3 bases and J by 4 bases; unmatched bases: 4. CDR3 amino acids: CASSMGLAGGLYNEQFF. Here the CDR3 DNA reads TGTGCCAGTAGTATGGGACTAGCGGGAGGTCTATACAATGAGCAGTTCTTC.

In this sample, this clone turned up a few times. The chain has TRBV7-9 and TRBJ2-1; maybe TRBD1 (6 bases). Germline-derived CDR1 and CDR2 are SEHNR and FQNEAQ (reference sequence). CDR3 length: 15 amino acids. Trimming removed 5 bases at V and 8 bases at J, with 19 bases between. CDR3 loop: CASSPEGTLGDEQFF. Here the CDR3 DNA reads TGTGCCAGCAGCCCTGAGGGGACACTGGGGGATGAGCAGTTCTTC.

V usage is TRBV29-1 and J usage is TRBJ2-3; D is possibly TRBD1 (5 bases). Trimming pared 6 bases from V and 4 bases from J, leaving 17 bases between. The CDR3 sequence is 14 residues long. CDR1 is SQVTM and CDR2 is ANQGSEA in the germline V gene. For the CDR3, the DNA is TGCAGCGTGGACCAGGGAAATATTGCAGATACGCAGTATTTT. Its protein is CSVDQGNIADTQYF.

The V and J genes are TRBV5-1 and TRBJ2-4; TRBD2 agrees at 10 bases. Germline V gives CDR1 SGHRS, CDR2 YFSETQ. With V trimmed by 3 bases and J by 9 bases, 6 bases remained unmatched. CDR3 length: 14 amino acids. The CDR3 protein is CASSSTSGQGIQYF. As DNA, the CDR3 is TGCGCCAGCAGCTCGACTAGCGGGCAGGGCATTCAGTACTTC. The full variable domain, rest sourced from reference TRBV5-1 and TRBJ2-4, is KAGVTQTPRYLIKTRGQQVTLSCSPISGHRSVSWYQQTPGQGLQFLFEYFSETQRNKGNFPGRFSGRQFSNSRSEMNVSTLELGDSALYLCASSSTSGQGIQYFGAGTRLSVL.

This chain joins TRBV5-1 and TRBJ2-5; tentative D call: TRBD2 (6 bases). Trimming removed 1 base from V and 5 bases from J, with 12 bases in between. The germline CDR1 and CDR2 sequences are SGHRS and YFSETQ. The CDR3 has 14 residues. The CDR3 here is CASSLWNREETQYF. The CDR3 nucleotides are TGCGCCAGCAGCTTGTGGAATCGGGAGGAGACCCAGTACTTC.

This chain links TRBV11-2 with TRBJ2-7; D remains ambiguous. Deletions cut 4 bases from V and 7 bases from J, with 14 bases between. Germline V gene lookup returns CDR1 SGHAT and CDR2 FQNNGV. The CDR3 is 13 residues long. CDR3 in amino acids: CASSSNTEGEQYF. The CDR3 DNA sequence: TGTGCCAGCAGCTCAAATACGGAAGGGGAGCAGTACTTC. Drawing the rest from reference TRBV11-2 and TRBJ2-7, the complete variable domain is EAGVAQSPRYKIIEKRQSVAFWCNPISGHATLYWYQQILGQGPKLLIQFQNNGVVDDSQLPKDRFSAERLKGVDSTLKIQPAKLEDSAVYLCASSSNTEGEQYFGPGTRLTVT.

The CDR3 loop is CASSRYLERQETQYF. In DNA, the CDR3 is TGTGCCAGCAGCCGATATCTAGAGCGGCAAGAGACCCAGTACTTC. The V gene is TRBV5-4, the J gene TRBJ2-5; perhaps TRBD2 as D (5 bases). V lost 4 bases, J lost 2 bases, and 15 bases lay in between. CDR1 and CDR2 (germline): SGHNT, YYREEE (reference sequence). This CDR3 contains 15 residues. Using reference TRBV5-4 and TRBJ2-5 for the parts outside the CDR3, the full variable domain is ETGVTQSPTHLIKTRGQQVTLRCSSQSGHNTVSWYQQALGQGPQFIFQYYREEENGRGNFPPRFSGLQFPNYSSELNVNALELDDSALYLCASSRYLERQETQYFGPGTRLLVL.

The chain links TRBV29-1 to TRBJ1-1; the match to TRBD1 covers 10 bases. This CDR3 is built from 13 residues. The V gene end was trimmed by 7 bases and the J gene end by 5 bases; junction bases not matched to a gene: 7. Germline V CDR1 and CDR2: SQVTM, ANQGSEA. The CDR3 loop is CSGRQGARTEAFF. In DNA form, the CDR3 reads TGCAGCGGTAGACAGGGGGCGAGGACTGAAGCTTTCTTT.

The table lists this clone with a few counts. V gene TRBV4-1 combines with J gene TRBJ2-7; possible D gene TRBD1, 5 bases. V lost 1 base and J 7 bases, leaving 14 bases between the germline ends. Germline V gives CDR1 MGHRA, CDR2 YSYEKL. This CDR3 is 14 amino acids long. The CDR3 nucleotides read TGCGCCAGCAGCCAAGGGGCAGGGTGGCGGGAGCAGTACTTC. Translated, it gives CASSQGAGWREQYF.

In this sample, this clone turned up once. CDR3 DNA sequence: TGTGCCAGCAGTTCACAGGGGGCTGGGCAGTTCTTC. Its translation is CASSSQGAGQFF. The chain carries TRBV2 and TRBJ2-1, with TRBD1 matching 9 bases. The trim removed 5 bases at V and 12 bases at J, leaving 5 bases unmatched. The CDR3 spans 12 residues. Germline values: CDR1 SNHLY, CDR2 FYNNEI.